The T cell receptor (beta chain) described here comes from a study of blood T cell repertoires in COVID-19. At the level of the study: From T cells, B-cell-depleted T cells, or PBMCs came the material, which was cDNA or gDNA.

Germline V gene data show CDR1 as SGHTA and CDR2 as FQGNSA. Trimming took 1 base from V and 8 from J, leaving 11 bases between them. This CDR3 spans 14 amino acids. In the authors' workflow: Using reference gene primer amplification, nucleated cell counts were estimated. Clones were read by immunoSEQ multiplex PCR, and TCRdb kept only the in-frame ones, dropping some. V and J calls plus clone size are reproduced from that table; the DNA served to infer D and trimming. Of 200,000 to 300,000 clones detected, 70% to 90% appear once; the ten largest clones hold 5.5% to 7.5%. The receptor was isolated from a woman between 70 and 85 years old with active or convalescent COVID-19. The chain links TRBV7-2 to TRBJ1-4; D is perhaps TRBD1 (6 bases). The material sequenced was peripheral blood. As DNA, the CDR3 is TGTGCCAGCAGCTTAGAACAGGGTGTAGAAAAACTGTTTTTT. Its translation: CASSLEQGVEKLFF. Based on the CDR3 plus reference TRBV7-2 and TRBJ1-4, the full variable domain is GAGVSQSPSNKVTEKGKDVELRCDPISGHTALYWYRQSLGQGLEFLIYFQGNSAPDKSGLPSDRFSAERTGGSVSTLTIQRTQQEDSAVYLCASSLEQGVEKLFFGSGTQLSVL.